This entry lists 19 T cell receptor beta chains sequenced from one sample in a study of OX40 agonist ivuxolimab in advanced cancers. Here immunoSEQ multiplex PCR was the method, and the copy in TCRdb shows in-frame clones only, minus some. The sample lists tens of thousands of clones, around nine tenths seen once, with 0.81% in the top ten. Here the sequenced sample was CD4+ or CD8+ T cells sorted from blood, taken in a trial of the OX40 agonist ivuxolimab. These receptor sequences come from an adult with an advanced solid tumor such as melanoma, head and neck, liver or kidney cancer.

The gene calls are TRBV28 and TRBJ1-2; no clear D gene. Germline CDR1 is MDHEN and CDR2 is SYDVKM. Trimming removed 6 bases from V and 4 bases from J, with 15 bases in between. The CDR3 sequence is 14 residues long. The CDR3 region is CASSPGPRLYGYTF. The CDR3 coding sequence is TGTGCCAGCAGCCCTGGACCCCGCCTCTATGGCTACACCTTC.

The chain links TRBV7-2 to TRBJ1-3; D gene uncertain. The germline V gene has CDR1 SGHTA and CDR2 FQGNSA. Trimming cost V 2 bases and J 0 bases, with 11 bases left between them. This CDR3 is built from 16 residues. CDR3 amino acids: CASSLFLVGSGNTIYF. CDR3 nucleotides: TGTGCCAGCAGCTTATTTTTGGTTGGCTCTGGAAACACCATATATTTT.

The chain is built from TRBV10-3 and TRBJ1-4; TRBD1 agrees at 7 bases. J gave up 5 bases and V 5 bases, and 5 bases lay outside the gene matches. Germline CDR1 ENHRY, CDR2 SYGVKD. The CDR3 loop spans 14 amino acids. The CDR3 region is CAISTGTVNEKLFF. Here the CDR3 DNA reads TGTGCCATCAGTACCGGGACAGTAAATGAAAAACTGTTTTTT.

The J gene is TRBJ1-4, the V gene TRBV21-1; TRBD1, the table's D call, lacks a check against the DNA. TRBV21-1 constitutes a pseudogene. This CDR3 comprises 17 residues. CDR3 amino acids: CASSMGQGNYREEKLFF. CDR3 nucleotides: TGTGCCAGCAGCATGGGACAGGGCAACTATAGGGAGGAAAAACTGTTTTTT.

The chain links TRBV5-1 to TRBJ1-2; D gene ambiguous. This CDR3 comprises 15 residues. V lost 0 bases, J lost 3 bases, and 12 bases lay in between. Germline loops: CDR1 SGHRS, CDR2 YFSETQ. The CDR3, as DNA: TGCGCCAGCAGCTTGGGAGGTCCAGGAGACTATGGCTACACCTTC. Protein sequence: CASSLGGPGDYGYTF.

The chain carries TRBV19 and TRBJ1-1, with D tentatively TRBD1 (5 bases). V lost 0 bases to trimming and J lost 7 bases, with 9 bases between them. The germline CDR1 and CDR2 sequences are LNHDA and SQIVND (reference sequence). The CDR3 is 13 residues long. The CDR3 nucleotides are TGTGCCAGTAGTATAGAGGGGCAAAGTGAAGCTTTCTTT. This codes for CASSIEGQSEAFF.

The V call is TRBV5-8, the J call TRBJ1-1; the match to TRBD1 covers 10 bases. Unmatched junction bases numbered 4, after V lost 4 bases and J lost 7 bases. The CDR3 runs 13 residues. In germline, CDR1 is SGHTS, CDR2 YDEGEE. The CDR3 DNA reads as TGTGCCAGCAGCCGACAGGGGGCCAGTGAAGCTTTCTTT. Its translation is CASSRQGASEAFF.

The chain is built from TRBV2 and TRBJ2-5; D is possibly TRBD1 or TRBD2 (5 bases each). Germline assignment: CDR1 SNHLY and CDR2 FYNNEI. V was shortened by 10 bases and J by 8 bases, with 17 bases between the two germline ends. There are 12 residues in the CDR3. Here the CDR3 reads CATQGVGDTQYF. Here the CDR3 DNA reads TGTGCCACCCAGGGAGTGGGGGACACCCAGTACTTC.

The chain links TRBV11-2 to TRBJ2-7; D may correspond to TRBD1 or TRBD2 (5 bases each). Germline values: CDR1 SGHAT, CDR2 FQNNGV. V was clipped by 1 base and J by 6 bases, with 13 bases between them. The CDR3 is 14 amino acids. The CDR3 DNA reads as TGTGCCAGCAGCTTAGCCCGAGGGGCTGGCGAGCAGTACTTC. This encodes CASSLARGAGEQYF.

The V gene is TRBV6-4, the J gene TRBJ2-2; D perhaps matches TRBD2 (6 bases). V was pared by 6 bases and J by 0 bases, with 11 bases between. CDR1 and CDR2 from the germline V gene are MRHNA and SNTAGT. CDR3 length equals 15 residues. The CDR3 here is CASRELAANTGELFF. CDR3 DNA: TGTGCCAGCAGAGAACTAGCCGCGAACACCGGGGAGCTGTTTTTT.

The chain uses TRBV7-2 and TRBJ1-4, with TRBD1 as a possible D gene (6 bases). Per germline, CDR1 SGHTA and CDR2 FQGNSA. This CDR3 region has 18 residues. The V gene lost 1 base and the J gene lost 4 bases, with 19 bases spanning the gap. CDR3 bases: TGTGCCAGCAGCTTAGATCCGCAGGGGCTTACCAGTAATGAAAAACTGTTTTTT. Its protein is CASSLDPQGLTSNEKLFF.

The chain's CDR3 is CASSWADPSGEQYF. CDR3 nucleotide sequence: TGCGCCAGCAGCTGGGCCGACCCCTCGGGAGAGCAGTACTTC. The chain employs TRBV5-1 and TRBJ2-7; tentatively, D is TRBD2 (5 bases). With 3 bases removed from V and 7 bases from J, the gap between germline ends came to 17 bases. In germline, CDR1 is SGHRS, CDR2 YFSETQ. The CDR3 loop spans 14 amino acids.

This sequence joins TRBV19 and TRBJ1-2, with D tentatively TRBD1 (6 bases). Germline CDR1 is LNHDA and CDR2 is SQIVND (reference sequence). The CDR3 contains 15 residues. V dropped 4 bases and J dropped 0 bases, with 12 bases sitting between them. This CDR3 reads CASSTRTDANYGYTF. In nucleotides, the CDR3 is TGTGCCAGTAGTACCCGGACAGATGCTAACTATGGCTACACCTTC.

The chain uses TRBV19 and TRBJ2-1; 8 nucleotides agree with TRBD2. The CDR3 consists of 15 residues. CDR1 LNHDA and CDR2 SQIVND come from the germline V gene (reference sequence). With V trimmed by 10 bases and J by 0 bases, 8 bases remained unmatched. CDR3 protein: CATRDRGGSYNEQFF. Written as DNA, the CDR3 is TGTGCCACTAGGGATCGGGGGGGCTCCTACAATGAGCAGTTCTTC.

J is TRBJ2-1 and V is TRBV11-2; 10 positions match TRBD2. The CDR3 consists of 18 residues. CDR1 and CDR2 (germline): SGHAT, FQNNGV. V was pared by 4 bases and J by 3 bases, with 12 bases of the junction left unmatched. The CDR3 loop is CASSSQGASGSIYNEQFF. The CDR3 DNA sequence: TGTGCCAGCAGCTCCCAGGGGGCTAGCGGGAGTATCTACAATGAGCAGTTCTTC.

The chain couples TRBV5-1 to TRBJ1-6; the match to TRBD1 covers 8 bases. Germline CDR1 and CDR2: SGHRS and YFSETQ. CDR3 size: 16 residues. With V trimmed by 0 bases and J by 6 bases, 5 bases remained unmatched. CDR3 amino acids: CASSLDGGQGNSPLHF. The DNA of the CDR3 is TGCGCCAGCAGCTTGGATGGTGGACAGGGTAATTCACCCCTCCACTTT.

The V call is TRBV30, the J call TRBJ1-1; D unresolved. This CDR3 region has 14 residues. CDR1 is GTSNPN and CDR2 is SVGIG in the germline V gene (reference sequence). V lost 3 bases to trimming and J lost 0 bases, with 11 bases between them. The CDR3 loop is CAWSDRRLNTEAFF. In DNA form, the CDR3 reads TGTGCCTGGAGCGACCGACGGCTGAACACTGAAGCTTTCTTT.

This chain links TRBV7-3 with TRBJ1-2; 9 nucleotides line up with TRBD1. Looked up from germline, CDR1 is SGHTA and CDR2 is FQGTGA. V shed 5 bases, J shed 6 bases, and the junction held 7 bases outside the gene matches. This CDR3 is 14 amino acids long. The CDR3 nucleotides are TGTGCCAGCAGCCCCGGGACAGGGAGGGATGGCTACACCTTC. Encoded protein: CASSPGTGRDGYTF.

V is TRBV5-1 and J is TRBJ1-4; 8 bases map to TRBD1. This CDR3 contains 14 residues. V lost 5 bases to trimming and J lost 6 bases; unmatched junction nucleotides: 6. CDR1 SGHRS and CDR2 YFSETQ come from the germline V gene. The CDR3 protein is CASRATGVYEKLFF. CDR3 DNA: TGCGCCAGCAGAGCGACAGGGGTGTATGAAAAACTGTTTTTT.